This TCR beta chain appears in the sequencing data of a study of lymphopenia after photon versus proton radiotherapy. Regarding the study as a whole: Under photons, naive T cells and diversity fell while effector/memory populations rose.

The CDR3 runs 14 residues. Germline V CDR1 and CDR2: SGHTA, FQGTGA. Trimming removed 3 bases from V and 10 bases from J; junction bases left unmatched: 9. Comment on this clone: Its antigen remains unidentified.

TCRdb keeps only in-frame clones here, not all; method: immunoSEQ multiplex PCR. The sample records about 160,000 clones, more than 85% being singletons. The source is a man aged 50 to 60 with gastric cancer. J is TRBJ2-1 and V is TRBV7-3; 7 bases agree with TRBD2. The input for sequencing was peripheral blood, taken from a patient treated with photon-based radiotherapy. The CDR3 here is CASSFYREDKEQFF. CDR3 DNA: TGTGCCAGCAGCTTTTATCGGGAGGATAAAGAGCAGTTCTTC.